Below, 8 T cell receptor beta chains from the same sample are listed, as sequenced in a study of blood T cells in healthy people across ages (dated by TCRdb to between 2014 and 2016). Library preparation employed 5' RACE. Sequencer: Illumina HiSeq 2500. The second PCR ran for about 7 to 11 cycles and used a J-beta primer mix along with a sample-barcoded 5' primer. The public reads were reanalyzed by TCRdb: fastp trimming at Q25, MiXCR alignment, in-frame beta chains only. Each CDR3 protein gets just one entry, which takes the most common genes and DNA from the rows behind it. Across this sample there are roughly 1.4 million distinct CDR3 sequences, with approximately 63% seen only once. The top ten constitute 6.5% to 8.5% of the sample. What was sequenced was blood. These receptors all come from a man between 18 and 35 years old in good health.

V is TRBV6-1 and J is TRBJ2-1; perhaps TRBD2 as D (6 bases). This CDR3 spans 17 amino acids. Germline CDR1 and CDR2: MNHNS and SASEGT. The V end was cut by 0 bases, the J end by 0 bases, with 12 bases between. CDR3 nucleotides: TGTGCCAGCAGTGAAGCGCGGGGCGCCAGCTCCTACAATGAGCAGTTCTTC. It codes for CASSEARGASSYNEQFF.

There are a few counts of this clonotype. V gene TRBV4-1 combines with J gene TRBJ2-7, with D possibly being TRBD2 (6 bases). Trimming shortened V by 4 bases and J by 3 bases, and 13 bases separated the two germline ends. Germline V gives CDR1 MGHRA, CDR2 YSYEKL. The CDR3 consists of 14 residues. Written as DNA, the CDR3 is TGCGCCAGCAGCCTGCGGGACCCCTTCTACGAGCAGTACTTC. Translated, it gives CASSLRDPFYEQYF.

V usage is TRBV19 and J usage is TRBJ2-4; possible D gene TRBD2, 5 bases. The J call may not be correct, given that the DNA end is closer to TRBJ2-7. The CDR3 length is 14 residues. Per the germline V gene, CDR1 is LNHDA and CDR2 is SQIVND (reference sequence). CDR3 DNA: TGTGCCAGTAGTATAGCCCCTTTCGGGGACGAGCAGTACTTC. It specifies CASSIAPFGDEQYF.

This clonotype was detected only a few times. The gene calls are TRBV11-1 and TRBJ2-7; the match to TRBD1 covers 7 bases. With 5 bases clipped from V and 3 bases from J, the junction kept 7 bases outside the gene matches. The CDR3 runs to 14 residues. The V gene's germline CDR1 is SGHAT and CDR2 FQDESV (reference sequence). CDR3 loop: CASSLGQNLYEQYF. The CDR3 region has the DNA TGTGCCAGCAGCCTGGGACAGAACCTCTACGAGCAGTACTTC.

The J gene is TRBJ2-5, the V gene TRBV9; 7 bases map to TRBD1. This CDR3 is built from 15 residues. V gave up 4 bases and J gave up 2 bases; unmatched junction bases: 8. Germline V gene sequence: CDR1 SGDLS, CDR2 YYNGEE. The CDR3 bases are TGTGCCAGCAGCCGCACAGGGGAGTATCAAGAGACCCAGTACTTC. Its protein is CASSRTGEYQETQYF.

The chain combines TRBV20-1 with TRBJ2-3; no definite D call. Trimming cost V 3 bases and J 6 bases, with 13 bases left between them. The CDR3 extends over 13 amino acids. The germline gives CDR1 DFQATT, CDR2 SNEGSKA (reference sequence). CDR3 sequence (DNA): TGCAGTGCTAGCCCGCAGTTGGGGGATACGCAGTATTTT. Encoded protein: CSASPQLGDTQYF.

V and J are TRBV5-4 and TRBJ1-2; TRBD1 matches at 8 bases. The CDR3 has 17 residues. Germline-derived CDR1 and CDR2 are SGHNT and YYREEE (reference sequence). Trimming at V came to 3 bases and at J to 6 bases, leaving 16 bases not matched to a gene. CDR3 region: CASSSFSQGAREDGYTF. The CDR3 DNA follows: TGTGCCAGCAGCTCCTTTTCCCAGGGGGCTCGGGAGGATGGCTACACCTTC.

The CDR3 region is CASSPTGDPNTEAFF. The CDR3 DNA reads TGTGCCAGCAGCCCCACAGGGGACCCGAACACTGAAGCTTTCTTT. The rearrangement uses TRBV7-6 and TRBJ1-1, with TRBD1 matching 7 bases. The CDR3 is 15 residues long. Trimming took 5 bases from V and 1 from J; bases not matched to a gene: 7. CDR1 and CDR2 from the germline V gene are SGHVS and FNYEAQ.